Following are 22 T cell receptor beta chains from one sample sequenced in a study of T cell changes during pregnancy in multiple sclerosis. Some clones are missing from TCRdb's copy, which holds only in-frame ones; the method was immunoSEQ multiplex PCR. The sample holds 50,000 to 55,000 clones, around nine tenths seen once. Sequencing was performed on CD4+ T cells from peripheral blood mononuclear cells, taken in the third trimester of pregnancy. All receptors come from a female donor with multiple sclerosis, enrolled in a pregnancy study.

The chain couples TRBV15 to TRBJ1-2, with D possibly matching TRBD1 (6 bases). Between the trimmed V and J ends, which lost 1 base and 4 bases, there was a span of 13 bases. CDR1 is LNHNV, CDR2 YYDKDF, per germline (reference sequence). This CDR3 comprises 15 residues. CDR3 sequence reads: CATSRGRNRAYGYTF. The DNA of the CDR3 is TGTGCCACCAGCAGAGGAAGGAACAGGGCCTATGGCTACACCTTC.

The sample holds one count of this clone. The CDR3 nucleotides read TGTGCCAGCAGTTCACTAGCGGGGATCTCCTACAATGAGCAGTTCTTC. The encoded protein is CASSSLAGISYNEQFF. This chain connects TRBV28 to TRBJ2-1, with TRBD2 matching 10 bases. Trimming took 4 bases from V and 0 from J; bases not matched to a gene: 3. CDR1 is MDHEN and CDR2 is SYDVKM in the germline V gene. This CDR3 is 16 amino acids long.

This chain uses TRBV4-1 with TRBJ1-1, with a weak D call TRBD1 (6 bases). The CDR3 extends over 14 amino acids. Germline V gene sequence: CDR1 MGHRA, CDR2 YSYEKL. Trimming cost V 0 bases and J 8 bases, with 13 bases left between them. In DNA form, the CDR3 reads TGCGCCAGCAGCCAAGAAGATAGGGGGATAGAAGCTTTCTTT. This translates into CASSQEDRGIEAFF.

This chain links TRBV9 with TRBJ2-1, with 14 bases fitting TRBD2. V shed 3 bases and J 9 bases; nucleotides not matched to a gene: 5. Germline loops: CDR1 SGDLS, CDR2 YYNGEE. This CDR3 has 15 residues. CDR3 DNA: TGTGCCAGCAGCGGACTAGCGGGGGGGCCCAGTGAGCAGTTCTTC. It is translated as CASSGLAGGPSEQFF. The whole variable domain, filled in from reference TRBV9 and TRBJ2-1, reads DSGVTQTPKHLITATGQRVTLRCSPRSGDLSVYWYQQSLDQGLQFLIQYYNGEERAKGNILERFSAQQFPDLHSELNLSSLELGDSALYFCASSGLAGGPSEQFFGPGTRLTVL.

The chain has TRBV19 and TRBJ2-7; D gene unclear. Germline V gene data show CDR1 as LNHDA and CDR2 as SQIVND (reference sequence). This CDR3 is built from 13 residues. V dropped 1 base and J dropped 3 bases, with 7 bases sitting between them. The CDR3 spells CASSIGRVYEQYF. CDR3 DNA sequence: TGTGCCAGTAGTATAGGACGGGTCTACGAGCAGTACTTC.

V and J are TRBV25-1 and TRBJ2-7; 9 bases match TRBD1. J gave up 2 bases and V 6 bases, and 8 bases lay outside the gene matches. Germline V gene data show CDR1 as MGHDK and CDR2 as SYGVNS. The CDR3 runs to 15 residues. In nucleotides, the CDR3 is TGTGCCAGCAGACAAACCGGGACAGGGCCCTACGAGCAGTACTTC. This translates into CASRQTGTGPYEQYF.

The chain uses TRBV5-8 and TRBJ1-6; TRBD1 matches at 9 bases. Germline CDR1 is SGHTS and CDR2 is YDEGEE. V shed 4 bases, J shed 10 bases, and the junction held 12 bases outside the gene matches. The CDR3 is made up of 16 amino acids. This CDR3 reads CASSRYRTGELSPLHF. CDR3 DNA: TGTGCCAGCAGCCGCTACCGGACAGGGGAGCTCTCACCCCTCCACTTT.

This sequence joins TRBV11-3 and TRBJ1-2, with unresolved D. The CDR3 covers 13 residues. Trimming pared 0 bases from V and 8 bases from J, leaving 10 bases between. Per the germline V gene, CDR1 is SGHNT and CDR2 is YENEEA. Here the CDR3 reads CASSLDHKYGYTF. The CDR3 nucleotides are TGTGCCAGCAGCTTAGATCACAAATACGGCTACACCTTC.

The rearrangement joins TRBV10-3 to TRBJ1-4; a weak D match, TRBD1 (5 bases). The CDR3 is 13 amino acids. Trimming stripped 2 bases from V and 8 bases from J, with 9 bases between. Per germline, CDR1 ENHRY and CDR2 SYGVKD. Here the CDR3 DNA reads TGTGCCATCAGTGAGGACCCAGGGGAAAAACTGTTTTTT. It codes for CAISEDPGEKLFF.

The genes are TRBV6-5 and TRBJ1-1; weak D call: TRBD1 (6 bases). The V gene lost 7 bases and the J gene lost 5 bases, with 11 bases spanning the gap. The CDR3 extends over 12 amino acids. CDR1 is MNHEY, CDR2 SVGAGI, per germline. CDR3 residues: CASMQGITEAFF. The CDR3 DNA reads as TGTGCCAGCATGCAGGGGATTACTGAAGCTTTCTTT.

This sequence joins TRBV27 and TRBJ1-1; D may be TRBD1 (5 bases). This CDR3 is 12 amino acids long. CDR1 is MNHEY, CDR2 SMNVEV, per germline (reference sequence). The V end was cut by 5 bases, the J end by 11 bases, with 15 bases between. CDR3: CASSPTGGSAFF. The CDR3, as DNA: TGTGCCAGCAGTCCCACTGGGGGGAGTGCTTTCTTT.

This clone has a single count. This rearrangement joins TRBV9 to TRBJ2-5, with 7 bases aligning to TRBD2. The CDR3 sequence is 16 residues long. Germline V lookup: CDR1 SGDLS, CDR2 YYNGEE. Trimming took 3 bases from V and 1 from J; bases not matched to a gene: 9. DNA of the CDR3: TGTGCCAGCAGCGGGCGGGGGAAGATTCCCCAAGAGACCCAGTACTTC. Protein product: CASSGRGKIPQETQYF. Filled out from reference TRBV9 and TRBJ2-5, the complete variable domain reads DSGVTQTPKHLITATGQRVTLRCSPRSGDLSVYWYQQSLDQGLQFLIQYYNGEERAKGNILERFSAQQFPDLHSELNLSSLELGDSALYFCASSGRGKIPQETQYFGPGTRLLVL.

The chain uses TRBV7-9 and TRBJ1-1; 7 bases are shared with TRBD1. From germline, CDR1 is SEHNR and CDR2 FQNEAQ (reference sequence). After removal of 4 bases from V and 9 bases from J, the junction contained 5 bases not matched to a gene. The CDR3 runs to 12 residues. This chain's CDR3 is CASSSTGVQAFF. The CDR3 DNA sequence: TGTGCCAGCAGCTCAACAGGGGTTCAAGCTTTCTTT.

CDR3 in amino acids: CASSESHSPLHF. For the CDR3, the DNA is TGTGCCAGCAGTGAAAGCCATTCACCCCTCCACTTT. The chain has TRBV2 and TRBJ1-6; D gene uncertain. Trimming left V 2 bases short and J 8 bases short, with 4 bases between. Germline V CDR1 and CDR2: SNHLY, FYNNEI. The CDR3 length is 12 residues.

This sequence joins TRBV5-1 and TRBJ2-5; a weak D match, TRBD2 (5 bases). This CDR3 spans 13 amino acids. V lost 4 bases to trimming and J lost 5 bases, with 12 bases between them. The germline V gene encodes CDR1 SGHRS and CDR2 YFSETQ. CDR3 bases: TGCGCCAGCAGCCCGGGAACGGGGGAGACCCAGTACTTC. It encodes CASSPGTGETQYF.

This clone was recorded only once. The chain is built from TRBV5-6 and TRBJ2-3; D gene unclear. There are 11 residues in the CDR3. Germline V gene lookup returns CDR1 SGHDT and CDR2 YYEEEE. V lost 0 bases and J lost 11, with 7 bases in between. CDR3: CASSLDVVQYF. DNA for the CDR3: TGTGCCAGCAGCTTGGACGTAGTGCAGTATTTT.

The chain combines TRBV27 with TRBJ2-7; TRBD2 agrees at 11 bases. Germline V gene data show CDR1 as MNHEY and CDR2 as SMNVEV (reference sequence). The ends lost 5 bases at V and 6 bases at J; junction bases unmatched: 12. CDR3 length: 16 amino acids. The CDR3 bases are TGTGCCAGCAGTAACCCGACTAGCGGGGCGTCGGTCGAGCAGTACTTC. Protein sequence: CASSNPTSGASVEQYF.

V and J are TRBV5-4 and TRBJ2-7; TRBD2 might be the D (7 bases). Germline CDR1 and CDR2: SGHNT and YYREEE (reference sequence). The CDR3 totals 15 residues. V was cut by 0 bases and J by 8 bases, with 18 bases left in between. The CDR3 sequence is CASSLVSGGGAQQYF. The CDR3 bases are TGTGCCAGCAGCTTGGTATCCGGTGGGGGGGCGCAGCAGTACTTC. The full variable domain, its missing parts supplied by reference TRBV5-4 and TRBJ2-7, is ETGVTQSPTHLIKTRGQQVTLRCSSQSGHNTVSWYQQALGQGPQFIFQYYREEENGRGNFPPRFSGLQFPNYSSELNVNALELDDSALYLCASSLVSGGGAQQYFGPGTRLTVT.

This CDR3 is CASGGLAGTQHF. The DNA for the CDR3 is TGTGCCAGTGGGGGCTTAGCAGGAACCCAGCATTTT. V is TRBV6-1 and J is TRBJ1-5; maybe TRBD1 (6 bases). Trimming took off 9 bases at V and 11 bases at J, with 17 bases between the two ends. This CDR3 has 12 amino acids. Germline V gene sequence: CDR1 MNHNS, CDR2 SASEGT.

The genes are TRBV10-3 and TRBJ1-1; no clear D. The germline V gene encodes CDR1 ENHRY and CDR2 SYGVKD. This CDR3 spans 12 amino acids. V lost 5 bases and J lost 6, with 10 bases in between. This chain's CDR3 is CAISSGGSEAFF. As DNA, the CDR3 is TGTGCCATCAGTAGTGGAGGGTCTGAAGCTTTCTTT.

The chain uses TRBV6-1 and TRBJ2-1, with D maybe TRBD2 (7 bases). This CDR3 is 15 amino acids long. Germline V CDR1 and CDR2: MNHNS, SASEGT. V was clipped by 7 bases and J by 6 bases, with 19 bases between them. CDR3: CASTRGGGQGNEQFF. The CDR3, as DNA: TGTGCCAGCACCCGAGGCGGGGGCCAAGGCAATGAGCAGTTCTTC.

This clone was seen just once. The chain is built from TRBV5-6 and TRBJ2-4, with 10 bases aligning to TRBD2. The CDR3 totals 17 residues. V lost 3 bases to trimming and J lost 0 bases; unmatched junction nucleotides: 6. CDR1 SGHDT and CDR2 YYEEEE come from the germline V gene. The chain's CDR3 is CASSSPLAGVAKNIQYF. CDR3 coding DNA: TGTGCCAGCAGCTCACCCCTAGCGGGAGTAGCCAAAAACATTCAGTACTTC.